The subject of this entry is one TCR beta chain. V lost 6 bases to trimming and J lost 7 bases, with 16 bases between them. Germline lookup yields CDR1 SEHNR and CDR2 FQNEAQ (reference sequence). The CDR3 consists of 13 residues. This entry belongs to a study of neurological immune-mediated disorders. TCRdb reprocessed the 5' RACE reads with MiXCR, giving one entry per CDR3 protein. Altogether roughly 120,000 distinct CDR3 sequences are present, roughly 3.1% being singletons, with the ten largest covering 1% to 1.5%. The clonotype was recovered from a woman aged 25 to 39 with multiple sclerosis. This chain uses TRBV7-9 with TRBJ2-7, with D uncertain. The specimen sequenced was PBMCs. CDR3 loop: CASRRPSAEEQYF. The CDR3 coding sequence is TGTGCCAGCAGGCGACCTTCCGCTGAAGAGCAGTACTTC.